This TCR beta chain stems from a study of cytomegalovirus exposure and HLA in healthy donors. About this clone itself: Antigen specificity is unknown.

The CDR3 sequence is 13 residues long. V was cut by 6 bases and J by 5 bases, with 11 bases left in between. Germline assignment: CDR1 SNHLY and CDR2 FYNNEI. The study's findings and limits: Looking again later, the authors saw that most CMV-associated TCR beta chains seemed HLA-restricted. Later analysis identified a missense DCLRE1C variant that was linked to TCR beta V- and J-gene trimming. Later on, an analysis showed TCR association rates differing by HLA locus, with DRB1 the most and HLA-C the fewest.

PCR primers comprised 60 Vbeta and 13 Jbeta primers. Here immunoSEQ multiplex PCR was the method, and the copy in TCRdb shows in-frame clones only, minus some. The sample lists around 160,000 clones; roughly 77% were seen once. Sequences were obtained from PBMCs. The genes are TRBV2 and TRBJ2-1; tentatively, D is TRBD2 (6 bases). The TCR was taken from a male donor in good health and CMV-seronegative. The CDR3 sequence: CASSRRTNNEQFF. The CDR3 bases are TGTGCCAGCAGCCGGAGGACTAACAATGAGCAGTTCTTC.